This T cell receptor (beta chain) is drawn from a study of CD8+ T cells in alopecia areata. On the study more broadly: For 6 to 18 months, tofacitinib was taken, and 6 months off drug followed. Treated patients received severity scores based on the percentage of scalp area affected. Study observations and caveats: For patients receiving tofacitinib, scalp clonality and expanded CD8+ clones among the top 100 significantly decreased.

Noted treatment: oral pan-JAK inhibitor, 5-10 mg twice daily. Peripheral blood, together with lesional scalp punch biopsies, was collected from alopecia areata patients. Germline V gene sequence: CDR1 MNHEY, CDR2 SMNVEV (reference sequence). The CDR3 is made up of 14 amino acids. Trimming left V 3 bases short and J 5 bases short, with 11 bases between. RNA extraction and reverse transcription yielded cDNA as sequencing template. Sequenced by immunoSEQ multiplex PCR; TCRdb stores in-frame clones only, minus some. In the table there are roughly 100,000 clones, over 75% of which are singletons. For this clone: The target antigen is unknown.

The receptor was derived from a human donor with alopecia areata. This chain joins TRBV27 and TRBJ1-5, with D maybe TRBD1 (6 bases). Sequences were derived from CD8+ T cells sorted from blood, sampled at approximately week 30, from a patient treated with tofacitinib. CDR3 region: CASSFTTGHQPQHF. The CDR3 DNA follows: TGTGCCAGCAGTTTCACAACAGGGCATCAGCCCCAGCATTTT.